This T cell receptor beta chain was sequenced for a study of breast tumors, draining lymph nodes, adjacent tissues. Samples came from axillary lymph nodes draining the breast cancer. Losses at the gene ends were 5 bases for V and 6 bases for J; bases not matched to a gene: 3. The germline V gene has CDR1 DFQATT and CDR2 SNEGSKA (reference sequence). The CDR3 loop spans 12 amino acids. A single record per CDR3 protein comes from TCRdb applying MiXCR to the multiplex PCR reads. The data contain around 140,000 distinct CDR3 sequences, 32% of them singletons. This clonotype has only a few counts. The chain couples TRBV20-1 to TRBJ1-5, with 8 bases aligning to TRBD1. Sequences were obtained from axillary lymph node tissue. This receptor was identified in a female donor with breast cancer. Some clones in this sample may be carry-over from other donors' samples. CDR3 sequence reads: CSARRGLQPQHF. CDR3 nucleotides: TGCAGTGCTCGCAGGGGGCTTCAGCCCCAGCATTTT.